This is a list of T cell receptor beta chains from one sample in a study of shared clonotypes between healthy human individuals. Assay: immunoSEQ multiplex PCR; the TCRdb copy retains only in-frame clones and omits some. The top ten hold around 1.8% of the sample, which has approximately 640,000 clones, 72% seen once. The sequencing sample was made of memory CD4+ T cells sorted from blood. These receptors were taken from a woman aged 30 to 39 in good health. CDR3s include the opening cysteine and the closing phenylalanine or tryptophan. A D gene is named only where the DNA matches it firmly.

d_call,v_call,cdr3_aa
.,TRBV21-1,CASSGGVLACHEQYF
TRBD2,TRBV6-1,CASSEVLAGGLGANVLTF
TRBD2,TRBV11-3,CASRDLRTSGNNEQFF
TRBD1,TRBV6-1,CASSGTGYNGYTF
TRBD2,TRBV10-3,CATSLGSSGSNEQFF
TRBD1,TRBV7-3,CASSPGTGDTGELFF
.,TRBV6-5,CASRRFNEKLFF
TRBD2,TRBV7-9,CASSRGAAGVRTDTQYF
TRBD2,TRBV18,CASSDRTSGRDYEQYF
TRBD2,TRBV19,CASSLAGYNEQFF
.,TRBV29-1,CSVDLRGGPNEQFF
TRBD2,TRBV7-8,CASSLGLAGRTSTDTQYF
.,TRBV28,CASRGRIYTEAFF
.,TRBV5-1,CASSLSVSSYNEQFF
TRBD1,TRBV11-2,CASSDRVSMRGYTF
TRBD2,TRBV7-2,CATPPLAGVTDTQYF
.,TRBV9,CATSIRPNTGELFF
TRBD2,TRBV9,CASSLGGGRSYNEQFF